The 4 T cell receptor beta chains below come from one sample, sequenced in a study of identical twins. TCRdb redid the calling of the 5' RACE reads with MiXCR, one entry per CDR3 protein. The sample shows 250,000 or so distinct CDR3 sequences, 7% to 8.5% of them seen only once. These data also featured in a second study, about yellow fever vaccine responses in identical twins.

Source material: CD8+ T cells sorted from blood. The receptor set was obtained from a woman between 18 and 29 years old in good health.

This clonotype was observed many times. J is TRBJ1-4 and V is TRBV4-1; possibly TRBD1 for D (6 bases). The CDR3 runs to 18 residues. From germline, CDR1 is MGHRA and CDR2 YSYEKL. V was clipped by 1 base and J by 8 bases, with 23 bases between them. The CDR3 DNA sequence: TGCGCCAGCAGCCAAGTGCTCGATCGGGGGCTGGGTGGGGAAAAACTGTTTTTT. Translation: CASSQVLDRGLGGEKLFF.

The table lists this clonotype with many counts. The V gene is TRBV20-1, the J gene TRBJ2-7; D is unresolved. CDR3 length: 11 residues. Germline CDR1 is DFQATT and CDR2 is SNEGSKA (reference sequence). Trimming stripped 5 bases from V and 4 bases from J, with 9 bases between. The CDR3 loop is CSAAKGYEQYV. Written as DNA, the CDR3 is TGCAGTGCTGCGAAAGGGTACGAGCAGTACGTC.

This clonotype was observed at least ten times. The rearrangement joins TRBV5-5 to TRBJ2-7, with 11 bases aligning to TRBD1. Trimming removed 4 bases from V and 3 bases from J; junction bases left unmatched: 3. CDR3 size: 14 residues. Germline CDR1 SGHKS, CDR2 YYEKEE (reference sequence). CDR3 DNA: TGTGCCAGCAGCATCGGGACAGGGGGCTACGAGCAGTACGTC. Its translation: CASSIGTGGYEQYV.

This clonotype occurred many times. The chain combines TRBV12-3 or TRBV12-4 with TRBJ2-7; no reliable D call. This CDR3 comprises 12 residues. V shed 5 bases and J shed 1 base, with 6 bases lying between them. The CDR3 sequence: CASSILSYEQYF. CDR3 sequence (DNA): TGTGCCAGCAGTATACTATCCTACGAGCAGTACTTC.